This is a list of T cell receptor beta chains from one sample in a study of blood T cell repertoires in COVID-19. The method was immunoSEQ multiplex PCR; TCRdb's version includes in-frame clones alone and lacks a portion of them. The sample has a few hundred thousand clones, 70% to 90% seen once. The sequencing sample was made of peripheral blood. Receptor source: an elderly man with acute or convalescent COVID-19. Both conserved end residues are trimmed from each CDR3.

j_gene: TRBJ1-6; v_gene: TRBV23-1; CDR3aa: ASSQCTPLH
j_gene: TRBJ2-2; v_gene: TRBV19; CDR3aa: ATGTSGGAGELF
j_gene: TRBJ1-6; v_gene: TRBV10-2; CDR3aa: ASSSQDYNSPLH
j_gene: TRBJ2-5; v_gene: TRBV7-6; CDR3aa: ASSLVLTREETQY
j_gene: TRBJ2-1; v_gene: TRBV18; CDR3aa: ASCRDRNGEQF
j_gene: TRBJ2-1; v_gene: TRBV18; CDR3aa: ASSPRTGGNNEQF
j_gene: TRBJ2-7; v_gene: TRBV12-3/TRBV12-4; CDR3aa: ASSSTGSYEQY
j_gene: TRBJ1-5; v_gene: TRBV18; CDR3aa: ASSPDPGENQPQH
j_gene: TRBJ2-7; v_gene: TRBV19; CDR3aa: ASSIGTGNHEQY
j_gene: TRBJ1-6; v_gene: TRBV18; CDR3aa: ASSTDRGYNSPLH
j_gene: TRBJ2-2; v_gene: TRBV13; CDR3aa: ASRRDRVDGELF
j_gene: TRBJ2-1; v_gene: TRBV7-2; CDR3aa: ASSSTVARDNEQF
j_gene: TRBJ2-3; v_gene: TRBV6-2/TRBV6-3; CDR3aa: ASSPEGGRGLAGGHTQY
j_gene: TRBJ2-7; v_gene: TRBV28; CDR3aa: ATLSYEQY
j_gene: TRBJ1-4; v_gene: TRBV25-1; CDR3aa: ASSEYMGGANEKLF
j_gene: TRBJ2-3; v_gene: TRBV28; CDR3aa: ASSSVDPGQGGDTQY
j_gene: TRBJ1-1; v_gene: TRBV14; CDR3aa: ASSQDGRAGVKQSTEAF
j_gene: TRBJ2-3; v_gene: TRBV9; CDR3aa: ASSVERRTSGGTDTQY